This T cell receptor beta chain came from a study of blood T cell repertoires in COVID-19. The CDR3 has 13 residues. Unmatched junction bases numbered 4, after V lost 6 bases and J lost 3 bases. Germline assignment: CDR1 SNHLY and CDR2 FYNNEI. Libraries were prepared by immunoSEQ multiplex PCR; TCRdb keeps only in-frame clonotypes and omits some of them. The sample has about 480,000 clones, about 89% seen once. The chain couples TRBV2 to TRBJ1-2; 7 nucleotides agree with TRBD1. The receptor's source is a woman under 40 with acute or convalescent COVID-19. The sequenced material came from peripheral blood. CDR3 sequence: CASRKGTDYGYTF. As DNA, the CDR3 is TGTGCCAGCAGAAAGGGGACAGACTATGGCTACACCTTC.